The rows below give T cell receptor beta chains drawn from one sample of a study of blood T cell repertoires in COVID-19. Sequencing was performed with immunoSEQ multiplex PCR; in TCRdb, only in-frame clones are kept and a portion is missing. The data hold 200,000 to 250,000 clones, with around 82% observed a single time. The sequenced sample consisted of peripheral blood. All receptors derive from a woman of 80 years or more with acute or convalescent COVID-19. CDR3s include the opening cysteine and the closing phenylalanine or tryptophan. D genes are given only for firm matches. Size tells how often a clone was seen (once, few, many) or the class of an expanded clone, and some rows leave it out.

j_call: TRBJ1-2; clone_size: .; v_call: TRBV5-1; d_call: .; cdr3_nt: TGCGCCAGCAGCTTTAATATACCCCGGGACACCTATGGCTACACCTTC; cdr3_aa: CASSFNIPRDTYGYTF
j_call: TRBJ2-7; clone_size: .; v_call: TRBV19; d_call: .; cdr3_nt: TGTGCCAGTAGTATAAAATTAGGGGGAGGGACTAATAACAACGAGCAGTACTTC; cdr3_aa: CASSIKLGGGTNNNEQYF
j_call: TRBJ1-6; clone_size: .; v_call: TRBV27; d_call: TRBD1; cdr3_nt: TGTGCCAGCAGCCCGGACAGGGGGAATTCACCCCTCCACTTT; cdr3_aa: CASSPDRGNSPLHF
j_call: TRBJ1-5; clone_size: .; v_call: TRBV6-5; d_call: .; cdr3_nt: TGTGCCAGCAGTTACTCGGCAACTAGCAATCAGCCCCAGCATTTT; cdr3_aa: CASSYSATSNQPQHF
j_call: TRBJ1-2; clone_size: .; v_call: TRBV12-3/TRBV12-4; d_call: .; cdr3_nt: TGTGCCAGCAGCCAGACAGGTTTTGGCTACACCTTC; cdr3_aa: CASSQTGFGYTF
j_call: TRBJ2-5; clone_size: .; v_call: TRBV5-1; d_call: TRBD2; cdr3_nt: TGCGCCAGCAGCTTTGGTCGTCTAGCGGGACGAGAGACCCAGTACTTC; cdr3_aa: CASSFGRLAGRETQYF
j_call: TRBJ1-2; clone_size: .; v_call: TRBV30; d_call: .; cdr3_nt: TGTGCCTGGGAACCGGGACACAGGGGCTACACCTTC; cdr3_aa: CAWEPGHRGYTF
j_call: TRBJ2-5; clone_size: .; v_call: TRBV5-1; d_call: .; cdr3_nt: TGCGCCAGCAGCAGGGCCCTAGGGGCGCAAGAGACCCAGTACTTC; cdr3_aa: CASSRALGAQETQYF
j_call: TRBJ2-7; clone_size: once; v_call: TRBV6-5; d_call: TRBD1; cdr3_nt: TGTGCCAGCAGGGGGACAGGGGGAGACTACGAGCAGTACTTC; cdr3_aa: CASRGTGGDYEQYF
j_call: TRBJ1-2; clone_size: .; v_call: TRBV5-1; d_call: .; cdr3_nt: TGCGCCAGCAGCTCGATATCCGGGACAAATCATGGCTACACCTTC; cdr3_aa: CASSSISGTNHGYTF
j_call: TRBJ1-2; clone_size: once; v_call: TRBV2; d_call: .; cdr3_nt: TGTGCCAGCACGGAGGGCATAGGGTATGGCTACACCTTC; cdr3_aa: CASTEGIGYGYTF
j_call: TRBJ1-5; clone_size: .; v_call: TRBV2; d_call: .; cdr3_nt: TGTGCCAGCAGTGCCACAGCCTTTAGCAATCAGCCCCAGCATTTT; cdr3_aa: CASSATAFSNQPQHF
j_call: TRBJ2-7; clone_size: few; v_call: TRBV30; d_call: TRBD1; cdr3_nt: TGTGCCTGGACTCATCGGACAGGGGTCTCCTACGAGCAGTACTTC; cdr3_aa: CAWTHRTGVSYEQYF
j_call: TRBJ1-6; clone_size: .; v_call: TRBV15; d_call: .; cdr3_nt: TGTGCCACCAGCAGAGATCAGGGACAAGGTGATTCACCCCTCCACTTT; cdr3_aa: CATSRDQGQGDSPLHF
j_call: TRBJ1-2; clone_size: few; v_call: TRBV7-2; d_call: .; cdr3_nt: TGTGCCAGCAGCTTAGACGCTACTAACTATGGCTACACCTTC; cdr3_aa: CASSLDATNYGYTF
j_call: TRBJ1-2; clone_size: once; v_call: TRBV2; d_call: .; cdr3_nt: TGTGCCAGCAGTGAAAAACAGGCAAATGGCTACACCTTC; cdr3_aa: CASSEKQANGYTF
j_call: TRBJ1-6; clone_size: few; v_call: TRBV4-3; d_call: TRBD1; cdr3_nt: TGCGCCAGCGCCAGACGGGACAGGGATAATTCACCCCTCCACTTT; cdr3_aa: CASARRDRDNSPLHF
j_call: TRBJ1-1; clone_size: .; v_call: TRBV5-1; d_call: .; cdr3_nt: TGCGCCAGCAGCTTGGCCGTGGGGACTCAGAACACTGAAGCTTTCTTT; cdr3_aa: CASSLAVGTQNTEAFF
j_call: TRBJ1-2; clone_size: .; v_call: TRBV9; d_call: TRBD1; cdr3_nt: TGTGCCAGCAGCGTAAGGTGGGACAGGGGGCTGCTCCCCGGTGGCTACACCTTC; cdr3_aa: CASSVRWDRGLLPGGYTF
j_call: TRBJ2-7; clone_size: .; v_call: TRBV7-2; d_call: .; cdr3_nt: TGTGCCAGCAGCTTAGTCGGGGAGCGCGAGCAGTACTTC; cdr3_aa: CASSLVGEREQYF
j_call: TRBJ1-2; clone_size: .; v_call: TRBV5-1; d_call: .; cdr3_nt: TGCGCCAGCAGCTTGGAAGTAGACTATGGCTACACCTTC; cdr3_aa: CASSLEVDYGYTF
j_call: TRBJ1-1; clone_size: .; v_call: TRBV28; d_call: .; cdr3_nt: TGTGCCAGCAGTCCCGCGGGACTGAGGACTGAAGCTTTCTTT; cdr3_aa: CASSPAGLRTEAFF